This T cell receptor (beta chain) is from a study of blood T cell repertoires in COVID-19. Study in general: PBMCs, B-cell-depleted T cells, or T cells were the source of the cDNA or gDNA that made up the material.

Method: immunoSEQ multiplex PCR; TCRdb's copy keeps in-frame clones and lacks some. Of under 250,000 clones listed, around nine tenths are singletons. Trimming took 5 bases from V and 5 from J; bases not matched to a gene: 13. This CDR3 has 16 amino acids. CDR1 and CDR2 (germline): MNHEY, SVGEGT. This clone showed up just once. Sequenced: peripheral blood. This clonotype was sampled from a woman in her 70s with active or convalescent COVID-19. The chain is built from TRBV6-2 or TRBV6-3 and TRBJ2-3; 7 positions match TRBD1. Written as DNA, the CDR3 is TGTGCCAGCAGTCCCGCGCCGACAGGGCCAAAAGATACGCAGTATTTT. Amino acid sequence: CASSPAPTGPKDTQYF.